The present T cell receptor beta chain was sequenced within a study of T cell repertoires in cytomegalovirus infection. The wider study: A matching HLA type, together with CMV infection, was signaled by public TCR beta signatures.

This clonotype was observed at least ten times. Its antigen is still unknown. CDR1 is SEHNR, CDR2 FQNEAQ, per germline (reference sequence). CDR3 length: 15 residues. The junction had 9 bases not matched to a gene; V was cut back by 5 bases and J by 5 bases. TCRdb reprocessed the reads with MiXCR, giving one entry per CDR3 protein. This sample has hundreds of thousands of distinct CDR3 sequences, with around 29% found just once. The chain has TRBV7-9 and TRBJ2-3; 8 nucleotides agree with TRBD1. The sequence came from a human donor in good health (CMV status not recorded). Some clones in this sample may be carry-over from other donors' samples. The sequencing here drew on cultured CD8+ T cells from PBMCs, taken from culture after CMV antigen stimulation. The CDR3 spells CASSIRDRSQDTQYF. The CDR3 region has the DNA TGTGCCAGCAGCATCCGGGACAGGTCTCAAGATACGCAGTATTTT.